The 30 T cell receptor beta chains below all came from one sample that was sequenced in a study of regulatory T cells in long-lasting Graves disease. The time point: newly diagnosed GD, antithyroid drugs for less than 3 months. The TCR library used RNA extracted from PBMCs. Assembly of TCR beta libraries relied on iRepertoire HTBI primers together with Arm-PCR of CDR3 regions. TCRdb itself ran the multiplex PCR reads through MiXCR, one entry per CDR3 protein. The sample consists of about 470,000 distinct CDR3 sequences, just under 15% of them appearing once. These data were also filed under a second study, of T cells in Graves' hyperthyroidism and ophthalmopathy.

The sample was peripheral blood mononuclear cells (PBMCs), taken at new diagnosis, from a patient treated with antithyroid drugs. The origin of the receptors is a woman between 25 and 40 years old with Graves disease.

This clonotype was seen repeatedly, ten times or more. The chain employs TRBV28 and TRBJ2-7, with 12 bases matching TRBD2. With the DNA end fitting TRBJ2-5 better, the J assignment may be wrong. The CDR3 has 15 residues. From germline, CDR1 is MDHEN and CDR2 SYDVKM. In DNA, the CDR3 is TGTGCCAGCAGTGACGGGACTAGCGGGCTGGAGACCCAGTACTTC. The encoded protein is CASSDGTSGLETQYF.

CDR3 coding DNA: TGTGCCACCAGTGATTTCCCTGACGGGGGGGTGTACTTC. The encoded protein is CATSDFPDGGVYF. The genes are TRBV24-1 and TRBJ2-7; TRBD2 agrees at 8 bases. Germline values: CDR1 KGHDR, CDR2 SFDVKD. Germline trimming cut 1 base from V and 12 bases from J; bases unmatched to any gene: 7. The CDR3 covers 13 residues.

This chain joins TRBV29-1 and TRBJ2-3, with 8 bases fitting TRBD2. The V gene's germline CDR1 is SQVTM and CDR2 ANQGSEA. The CDR3 is 15 amino acids. V gave up 3 bases and J gave up 2 bases; unmatched junction bases: 7. The CDR3 coding sequence is TGCAGCGTTGAGGAAACTAGCGGTCCCACAGATACGCAGTATTTT. Translated: CSVEETSGPTDTQYF.

This clonotype was seen repeatedly, ten times or more. The chain recombines TRBV20-1 with TRBJ2-3; tentatively, D is TRBD2 (6 bases). CDR3 length: 13 residues. Per the germline V gene, CDR1 is DFQATT and CDR2 is SNEGSKA (reference sequence). The V gene lost 0 bases and the J gene lost 4 bases, with 8 bases spanning the gap. The CDR3 loop reads CSARELAPDTQYF. The CDR3 coding sequence is TGCAGTGCTAGAGAACTAGCCCCAGATACGCAGTATTTT.

The rearrangement uses TRBV19 and TRBJ1-5, with 7 positions matching TRBD1. The germline gives CDR1 LNHDA, CDR2 SQIVND (reference sequence). Trimming at V came to 4 bases and at J to 0 bases, leaving 3 bases not matched to a gene. The CDR3 has 15 amino acids. CDR3 DNA: TGTGCCAGTAGTAGCCACAGGGGTAGCAATCAGCCCCAGCATTTT. Amino acids: CASSSHRGSNQPQHF.

This clonotype was recorded many times. The CDR3 is CASSLAGQRSNQPQHF. The DNA of the CDR3 is TGTGCCAGCAGTTTAGCAGGCCAAAGGAGCAATCAGCCCCAGCATTTT. The J gene is TRBJ1-5, the V gene TRBV12-3 or TRBV12-4; D is ambiguous. V dropped 0 bases and J dropped 1 base, with 10 bases sitting between them. The CDR3 extends over 16 amino acids.

There are many counts of this clonotype. The gene calls are TRBV5-1 and TRBJ2-7; 9 bases fit TRBD2. Germline V lookup: CDR1 SGHRS, CDR2 YFSETQ. The CDR3 runs 15 residues. With 1 base clipped from V and 3 bases from J, the junction kept 5 bases outside the gene matches. CDR3 sequence (DNA): TGCGCCAGCAGCTTGAGGACTAGCGCTATCTACGAGCAGTACTTC. Its translation is CASSLRTSAIYEQYF.

This clonotype has a count of ten or more. This chain connects TRBV10-3 to TRBJ2-3; 11 nucleotides align to TRBD2. Looked up from germline, CDR1 is ENHRY and CDR2 is SYGVKD. V trimming: 6 bases; J trimming: 2 bases; junction bases outside the gene matches: 4. This CDR3 is built from 15 residues. The chain's CDR3 is CAIRTGLAVTDTQYF. The CDR3 nucleotides read TGTGCCATCAGGACGGGACTAGCGGTCACAGATACGCAGTATTTT.

This clonotype occurred a few times. A read error is possible here, since a much larger clone lies one base away. The chain is built from TRBV7-9 and TRBJ2-5; 9 bases agree with TRBD2. CDR1 and CDR2 from the germline V gene are SEHNR and FQNEAQ (reference sequence). This CDR3 is 15 amino acids long. CDR3 in DNA: TGTGCCAGCAGCCCGATGACTAGCGGACAAGAGACCCAGTGCTTC. Protein product: CASSPMTSGQETQCF.

This clonotype has a handful of counts. The chain combines TRBV28 with TRBJ2-7; 12 bases agree with TRBD2. The CDR3 has 14 residues. Germline trimming cut 5 bases from V and 2 bases from J; bases unmatched to any gene: 1. Germline lookup yields CDR1 MDHEN and CDR2 SYDVKM. The CDR3 is CASSGLAGPYEQYF. CDR3 in DNA: TGTGCCAGCAGTGGACTAGCGGGGCCCTACGAGCAGTACTTC.

This clonotype occurred a few times. The chain links TRBV18 to TRBJ2-1; D could derive from TRBD1 or TRBD2 (5 bases each). Germline V gene data show CDR1 as KGHSH and CDR2 as LQKENI. Between the trimmed V and J ends, which lost 6 bases and 4 bases, there was a span of 22 bases. CDR3 length equals 17 residues. The DNA for the CDR3 is TGTGCCAGCTCTTCGGCGGAACTGGGGCTAGCTTACAATGAGCAGTTCTTC. Amino acid sequence: CASSSAELGLAYNEQFF.

This clonotype was recorded many times. The genes are TRBV20-1 and TRBJ2-1; D remains unclear. CDR3 size: 14 residues. Germline V gene sequence: CDR1 DFQATT, CDR2 SNEGSKA (reference sequence). The V end lost 5 bases, the J end lost 0 bases, and 11 bases lay between the germline ends. The chain's CDR3 is CSAPPESSYNEQFF. As DNA, the CDR3 is TGCAGTGCTCCCCCCGAGAGCTCCTACAATGAGCAGTTCTTC.

This clonotype is a singleton in its sample. A much bigger clone sits one base away, suggesting this may be a read error. J is TRBJ2-3 and V is TRBV7-9; 9 bases align to TRBD2. J was trimmed by 5 bases and V by 5 bases; bases with no gene match: 14. The CDR3 covers 17 residues. The germline V gene has CDR1 SEHNR and CDR2 FQNEAQ (reference sequence). As DNA, the CDR3 is TGTGCCAGCAGCACCAGCCTAGCGGGGACACGTGGAGATACGCAGTATTTT. It is translated as CASSTSLAGTRGDTQYF.

V is TRBV25-1 and J is TRBJ1-3; D is uncertain. Looked up from germline, CDR1 is MGHDK and CDR2 is SYGVNS. This CDR3 is 15 amino acids long. V was trimmed by 6 bases and J by 0 bases, leaving 12 bases between them. CDR3 DNA: TGTGCCAGCAGCGGGAGCCATTTCTCTGGAAACACCATATATTTT. It is translated as CASSGSHFSGNTIYF.

Only a few counts were recorded for this clonotype. The chain is built from TRBV24-1 and TRBJ2-5; tentatively, D is TRBD2 (6 bases). Trimming shortened V by 3 bases and J by 4 bases, and 14 bases separated the two germline ends. The CDR3 consists of 15 residues. From germline, CDR1 is KGHDR and CDR2 SFDVKD. The DNA for the CDR3 is TGTGCCACCAGTGATCCGCGACTAGTCACAGAGACCCAGTACTTC. This translates into CATSDPRLVTETQYF.

Regarding this clonotype: This may come from a read error, since a much larger clone is one base off. J is TRBJ2-7 and V is TRBV12-3 or TRBV12-4, with D perhaps matching TRBD2 (6 bases). V lost 1 base and J lost 7, with 17 bases in between. The CDR3 is made up of 15 amino acids. The CDR3 here is CASSLDGSPNNEQYF. In DNA, the CDR3 is TGTGCCAGCAGTTTAGACGGGAGTCCCAACAATGAGCAGTACTTC.

This clonotype was detected a few times. J is TRBJ2-7 and V is TRBV10-3; D unresolved. In germline, CDR1 is ENHRY, CDR2 SYGVKD. The CDR3 totals 16 residues. V was shortened by 4 bases and J by 0 bases, with 16 bases between the two germline ends. In DNA, the CDR3 is TGTGCCATCAGTGTGTCGAGGTCCCAGAGCTCCTACGAGCAGTACTTC. Translating it yields CAISVSRSQSSYEQYF.

This clonotype was found many times. The chain recombines TRBV7-8 with TRBJ2-7; D is unresolved. With 5 bases removed from V and 2 bases from J, the gap between germline ends came to 16 bases. In germline, CDR1 is SGHVS, CDR2 FQNEAQ. The CDR3 has 15 residues. The CDR3, as DNA: TGTGCCAGCAGCCCACGGACGGAGTTCCCCTACGAGCAGTACTTC. As protein: CASSPRTEFPYEQYF.

This chain links TRBV10-3 with TRBJ1-1, with 8 bases fitting TRBD1. The CDR3 is 14 residues long. Trimming took 6 bases from V and 1 from J; bases not matched to a gene: 4. CDR1 is ENHRY and CDR2 is SYGVKD in the germline V gene. The CDR3 sequence: CAIRTTGENTEAFF. The CDR3 DNA sequence: TGTGCCATCAGGACGACAGGGGAGAACACTGAAGCTTTCTTT.

This clonotype was seen more than once but under ten times. This rearrangement joins TRBV7-9 to TRBJ2-5; possible D gene TRBD1, 5 bases. V lost 5 bases, J lost 7 bases, and 17 bases lay in between. The germline V gene has CDR1 SEHNR and CDR2 FQNEAQ (reference sequence). This CDR3 region has 14 residues. The DNA of the CDR3 is TGTGCCAGCAGCCCAGGGATGAGCCTGGGGACCCAGTACTTC. Translation: CASSPGMSLGTQYF.

This clonotype was recorded at least ten times. The chain recombines TRBV14 with TRBJ2-7, with no clear D. Per germline, CDR1 SGHDN and CDR2 FVKESK. Trimming cost V 1 base and J 7 bases, with 8 bases left between them. The CDR3 extends over 12 amino acids. The CDR3 spells CASSQGPPEQYF. For the CDR3, the DNA is TGTGCCAGCAGCCAAGGACCACCGGAGCAGTACTTC.

Regarding this clonotype: A read error may be the cause here, since a much bigger clone is one base away. The V call is TRBV27, the J call TRBJ2-3, with D possibly being TRBD2 (6 bases). V was pared by 2 bases and J by 9 bases, with 12 bases between. The germline gives CDR1 MNHEY, CDR2 SMNVEV (reference sequence). CDR3 length: 13 residues. The CDR3 bases are TGTGCCAGCAGTTTAGGGGAGCGGGTAACGCAGTATTTT. This gives the protein CASSLGERVTQYF.

This clonotype was detected many times. A read error may account for a junction end that differs from germline. This chain connects TRBV7-9 to TRBJ1-1, with no clear D. Germline V gene sequence: CDR1 SEHNR, CDR2 FQNEAQ (reference sequence). This CDR3 is 14 amino acids long. The CDR3 DNA is TGTGCCAGCAGCGCAAGAGTAGGGAACACTAAAGCTTTCTTT. It translates to CASSARVGNTKAFF.

This clonotype was detected a few times. The V gene is TRBV4-1, the J gene TRBJ2-2, with D unresolved. The V gene's germline CDR1 is MGHRA and CDR2 YSYEKL. The CDR3 consists of 15 residues. V lost 0 bases, J lost 8 bases, and 13 bases lay in between. The CDR3 loop reads CASSQEPGPQGELFF. The CDR3 DNA sequence: TGCGCCAGCAGCCAAGAACCGGGCCCCCAAGGGGAGCTGTTTTTT.

This clonotype was observed many times. The genes are TRBV27 and TRBJ1-2; D is ambiguous. V dropped 6 bases and J dropped 2 bases, with 13 bases sitting between them. Looked up from germline, CDR1 is MNHEY and CDR2 is SMNVEV (reference sequence). The CDR3 is 14 amino acids. The CDR3 protein is CASSPGPFNYGYTF. The CDR3 nucleotides are TGTGCCAGCAGCCCCGGGCCGTTCAACTATGGCTACACCTTC.

This clonotype occurred many times. The chain joins TRBV2 to TRBJ2-1; unclear D gene. The CDR3 is 11 amino acids. Trimming shortened V by 7 bases and J by 6 bases, and 7 bases separated the two germline ends. Germline V CDR1 and CDR2: SNHLY, FYNNEI. CDR3 in DNA: TGTGCCAGCATGTACGGCAATGAGCAGTTCTTC. It encodes CASMYGNEQFF. The full variable domain, with the rest looked up from reference TRBV2 and TRBJ2-1, is EPEVTQTPSHQVTQMGQEVILRCVPISNHLYFYWYRQILGQKVEFLVSFYNNEISEKSEIFDDQFSVERPDGSNFTLKIRSTKLEDSAMYFCASMYGNEQFFGPGTRLTVL.

V is TRBV24-1 and J is TRBJ2-1; perhaps TRBD2 as D (6 bases). V gave up 6 bases and J gave up 0 bases, with 11 bases separating them. CDR1 and CDR2 (germline): KGHDR, SFDVKD. CDR3 length equals 15 residues. The CDR3 sequence is CATSRGISSYNEQFF. In nucleotides, the CDR3 is TGTGCCACCAGTCGGGGGATAAGCTCCTACAATGAGCAGTTCTTC.

This clonotype was observed at least ten times. The V gene is TRBV20-1, the J gene TRBJ2-7; D is possibly TRBD2 (6 bases). Germline CDR1 reads DFQATT; CDR2 reads SNEGSKA (reference sequence). Trimming took off 4 bases at V and 0 bases at J, with 16 bases between the two ends. The CDR3 has 15 amino acids. CDR3 residues: CSATSGSLSSYEQYF. In DNA, the CDR3 is TGCAGTGCTACATCCGGGAGCCTGAGCTCCTACGAGCAGTACTTC.

This clonotype was recorded at least ten times. This chain uses TRBV27 with TRBJ1-5; D unresolved. V lost 0 bases to trimming and J lost 0 bases, with 9 bases between them. CDR1 is MNHEY, CDR2 SMNVEV, per germline (reference sequence). CDR3 size: 16 residues. The CDR3 bases are TGTGCCAGCAGTTTATCGCAAGAGAATAGCAATCAGCCCCAGCATTTT. Protein sequence: CASSLSQENSNQPQHF.

The chain carries TRBV20-1 and TRBJ2-1, with TRBD2 matching 16 bases. After removal of 2 bases from V and 2 bases from J, the junction contained 12 bases not matched to a gene. Germline CDR1 reads DFQATT; CDR2 reads SNEGSKA (reference sequence). The CDR3 has 20 amino acids. The chain's CDR3 is CSARFDLGTSGRAAYNEQFF. CDR3 coding DNA: TGCAGTGCTAGATTCGACTTAGGGACTAGCGGGAGGGCCGCCTACAATGAGCAGTTCTTC.